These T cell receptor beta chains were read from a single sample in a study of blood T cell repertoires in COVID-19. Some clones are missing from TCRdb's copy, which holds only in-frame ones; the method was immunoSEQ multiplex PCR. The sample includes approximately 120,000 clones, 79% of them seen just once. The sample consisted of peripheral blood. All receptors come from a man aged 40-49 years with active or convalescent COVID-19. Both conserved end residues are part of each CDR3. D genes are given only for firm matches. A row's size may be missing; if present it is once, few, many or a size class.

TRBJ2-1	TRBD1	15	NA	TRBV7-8	CASSPYRGIYNEQFF	TGTGCCAGCAGCCCCTACAGGGGTATCTACAATGAGCAGTTCTTC
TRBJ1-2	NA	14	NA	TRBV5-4	CASSGGVESGGYTF	TGTGCCAGCAGCGGAGGGGTTGAGTCGGGTGGCTACACCTTC
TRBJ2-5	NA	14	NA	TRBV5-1	CASSSWTPGETQYF	TGCGCCAGCAGCTCATGGACTCCAGGAGAGACCCAGTACTTC
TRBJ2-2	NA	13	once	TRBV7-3	CASSLSEPGELFF	TGTGCCAGCAGTTTATCGGAGCCCGGGGAGCTGTTTTTT
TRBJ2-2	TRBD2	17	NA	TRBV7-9	CASSSQPSGKGPGELFF	TGTGCCAGCAGTTCCCAGCCTAGCGGGAAAGGGCCCGGGGAGCTGTTTTTT
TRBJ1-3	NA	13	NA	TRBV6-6	CASSPSSGNTIYF	TGTGCCAGCAGCCCTAGCTCTGGAAACACCATATATTTT
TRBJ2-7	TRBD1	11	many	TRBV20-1	CSARTGVEQYF	TGCAGTGCTAGGACAGGGGTCGAGCAGTACTTC
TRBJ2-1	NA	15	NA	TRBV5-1	CASSLSSVSYNEQFF	TGCGCCAGCAGCCTATCTAGCGTCTCCTACAATGAGCAGTTCTTC
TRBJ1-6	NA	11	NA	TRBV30	CAWSARSPLHF	TGTGCCTGGAGTGCCAGATCACCCCTCCACTTT
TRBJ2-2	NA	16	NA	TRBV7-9	CASSPMGGRRTGELFF	TGTGCCAGCAGCCCTATGGGGGGACGGAGGACCGGGGAGCTGTTTTTT
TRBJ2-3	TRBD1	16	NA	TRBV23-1	CASILVDRGSADTQYF	TGCGCCAGCATTCTCGTCGACAGGGGTTCGGCAGATACGCAGTATTTT
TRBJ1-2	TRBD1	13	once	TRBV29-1	CSVEEDRGHGYTF	TGCAGCGTTGAGGAGGACAGGGGGCATGGCTACACCTTC
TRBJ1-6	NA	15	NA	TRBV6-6	CASSYSTANNSPLHF	TGTGCCAGCAGTTACTCGACAGCTAATAATTCACCCCTCCACTTT
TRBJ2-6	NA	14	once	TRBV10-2	CASSETEGANVLTF	TGCGCCAGCAGTGAGACGGAGGGGGCCAACGTCCTGACTTTC
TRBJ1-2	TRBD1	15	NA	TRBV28	CASSLGTGAFGGYTF	TGTGCCAGCAGTTTGGGGACAGGGGCCTTCGGAGGCTACACCTTC
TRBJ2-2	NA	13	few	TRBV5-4	CASSLDGAGELFF	TGTGCCAGCAGCTTGGACGGGGCCGGGGAGCTGTTTTTT
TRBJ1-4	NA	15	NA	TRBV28	CASTYPRGAPEKLFF	TGTGCCAGCACTTACCCCAGAGGCGCTCCTGAAAAACTGTTTTTT
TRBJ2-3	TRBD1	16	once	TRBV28	CASIKGGTGWTDTQYF	TGTGCCAGCATCAAAGGGGGGACAGGGTGGACAGATACGCAGTATTTT
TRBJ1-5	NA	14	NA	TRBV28	CASSLSWGAQPQHF	TGTGCCAGCAGCCTTTCTTGGGGCGCTCAGCCCCAGCATTTT
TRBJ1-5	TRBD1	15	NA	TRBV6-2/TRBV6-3	CASSQGGHSNQPQHF	TGTGCCAGCAGTCAAGGGGGCCATAGCAATCAGCCCCAGCATTTT
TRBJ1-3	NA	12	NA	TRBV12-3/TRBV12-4	CASSLITGKTYF	TGTGCCAGCAGTTTAATAACAGGGAAGACTTATTTT
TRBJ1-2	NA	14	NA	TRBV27	CASREQGLLGGYTF	TGTGCCAGCAGAGAACAGGGCCTCCTGGGGGGCTACACCTTC
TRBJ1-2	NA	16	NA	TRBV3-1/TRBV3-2	CASSQDLTVQNYGYTF	TGTGCCAGCAGCCAAGATCTAACAGTCCAAAACTATGGCTACACCTTC
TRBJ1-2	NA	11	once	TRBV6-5	CASRKQGNYTF	TGTGCCAGCAGGAAACAGGGTAACTACACCTTC
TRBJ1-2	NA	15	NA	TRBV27	CASSLSPVTFYGYTF	TGTGCCAGCAGTTTATCCCCGGTGACTTTCTATGGCTACACCTTC
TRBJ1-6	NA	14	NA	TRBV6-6	CASSSWDFNSPLHF	TGTGCCAGCAGTTCCTGGGACTTTAATTCACCCCTCCACTTT
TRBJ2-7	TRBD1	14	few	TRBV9	CASSGRQGKAEQYF	TGTGCCAGCAGCGGACGACAGGGAAAAGCCGAGCAGTACTTC
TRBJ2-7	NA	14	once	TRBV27	CASSLQRTQYEQYF	TGTGCCAGCAGTCTTCAGCGGACCCAATACGAGCAGTACTTC
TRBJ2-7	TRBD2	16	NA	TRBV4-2	CASSQVAQREYHEQYF	TGTGCCAGCAGCCAAGTCGCCCAGCGGGAGTATCACGAGCAGTACTTC
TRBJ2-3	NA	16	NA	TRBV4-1	CASSQYRTGSTDTQYF	TGCGCCAGCAGCCAATATCGGACGGGAAGCACAGATACGCAGTATTTT
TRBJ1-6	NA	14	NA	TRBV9	CASSVEDRQSPLHF	TGTGCCAGCAGCGTAGAAGACAGACAATCACCCCTCCACTTT
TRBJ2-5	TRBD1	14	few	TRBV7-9	CASSFSRGTETQYF	TGTGCCAGCAGCTTCAGCAGGGGGACGGAGACCCAGTACTTC
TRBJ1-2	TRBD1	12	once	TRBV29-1	CSVEAGQYGYTF	TGCAGCGTTGAAGCGGGACAGTATGGCTACACCTTC
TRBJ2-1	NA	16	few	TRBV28	CASSSGTQSSYNEQFF	TGTGCCAGCAGTTCAGGCACGCAGAGCTCCTACAATGAGCAGTTCTTC
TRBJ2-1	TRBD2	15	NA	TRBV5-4	CASNLGELADNEQFF	TGTGCCAGCAACCTAGGGGAGCTAGCGGACAATGAGCAGTTCTTC
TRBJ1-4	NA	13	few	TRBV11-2	CASRAQSNEKLFF	TGTGCCAGCAGGGCACAGTCAAATGAAAAACTGTTTTTT
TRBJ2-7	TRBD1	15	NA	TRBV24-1	CATSDFAGGRLEQYF	TGTGCCACCAGTGATTTCGCAGGGGGTCGATTAGAGCAGTACTTC
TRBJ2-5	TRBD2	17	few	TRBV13	CASSPGLAGVEEETQYF	TGTGCCAGCAGCCCGGGACTAGCGGGAGTTGAGGAAGAGACCCAGTACTTC
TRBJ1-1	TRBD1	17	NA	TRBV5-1	CASSPRRGTDLNTEAFF	TGCGCCAGCAGCCCCCGGCGAGGGACAGACCTGAACACTGAAGCTTTCTTT
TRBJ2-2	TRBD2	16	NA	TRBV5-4	CASSSSGEGKNGELFF	TGTGCCAGCAGCTCCAGCGGGGAGGGAAAAAACGGGGAGCTGTTTTTT
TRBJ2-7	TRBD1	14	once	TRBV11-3	CASSRDSTSYEQYF	TGTGCCAGCAGCCGGGACAGTACCTCCTACGAGCAGTACTTC
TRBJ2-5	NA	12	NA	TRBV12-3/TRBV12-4	CASTNSGGTQYF	TGTGCCAGCACCAACTCAGGAGGGACCCAGTACTTC
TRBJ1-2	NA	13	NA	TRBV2	CAPAGRVNYGYTF	TGTGCTCCAGCGGGTAGGGTTAACTATGGCTACACCTTC
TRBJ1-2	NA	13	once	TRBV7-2	CASSFDSDWGYTF	TGTGCCAGCAGCTTCGACAGCGACTGGGGCTACACCTTC
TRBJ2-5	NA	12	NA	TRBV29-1	CSVGPSVETQYF	TGCAGCGTTGGGCCTAGCGTAGAGACCCAGTACTTC
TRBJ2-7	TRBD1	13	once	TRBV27	CASRPGGVYEQYF	TGTGCCAGCAGACCAGGGGGCGTTTACGAGCAGTACTTC
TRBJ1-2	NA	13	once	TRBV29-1	CSAKRGSGYGYTF	TGCAGCGCCAAAAGGGGCTCAGGCTATGGCTACACCTTC
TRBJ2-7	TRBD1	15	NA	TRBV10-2	CASSEIYDRAYEQYF	TGCGCCAGCAGTGAGATTTATGACAGGGCCTACGAGCAGTACTTC
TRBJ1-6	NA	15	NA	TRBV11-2	CASSLGQGSNSPLHF	TGTGCCAGCAGCTTAGGGCAGGGTAGTAATTCACCCCTCCACTTT
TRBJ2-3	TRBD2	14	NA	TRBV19	CASRSSGVGDTQYF	TGTGCCAGTAGATCCAGCGGGGTTGGGGATACGCAGTATTTT
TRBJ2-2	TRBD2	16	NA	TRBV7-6	CASSLGGGANTGELFF	TGTGCCAGCAGCTTAGGCGGGGGGGCGAACACCGGGGAGCTGTTTTTT
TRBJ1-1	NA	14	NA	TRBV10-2	CASSELSGTGLGFF	TGCGCCAGCAGTGAATTGAGCGGGACTGGCTTAGGTTTCTTT
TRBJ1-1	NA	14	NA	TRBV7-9	CASSLSGGNTEAFF	TGTGCCAGCAGCTTATCCGGGGGGAACACTGAAGCTTTCTTT
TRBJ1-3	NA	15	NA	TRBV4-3	CASSQVRGSGNTIYF	TGCGCCAGCAGCCAAGTTAGGGGCTCTGGAAACACCATATATTTT
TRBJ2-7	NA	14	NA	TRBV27	CASSYWTSRHEQYF	TGTGCCAGCAGTTATTGGACATCGAGGCACGAGCAGTACTTC
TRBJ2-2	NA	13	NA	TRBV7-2	CASSSRVTGELFF	TGTGCCAGCAGCTCCCGGGTCACCGGGGAGCTGTTTTTT
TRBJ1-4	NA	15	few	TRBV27	CASKAGPQANEKLFF	TGTGCCAGCAAGGCAGGGCCCCAAGCTAATGAAAAACTGTTTTTT
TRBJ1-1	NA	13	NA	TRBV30	CAWNPGGNGEAFF	TGTGCCTGGAACCCCGGGGGGAACGGTGAAGCTTTCTTT
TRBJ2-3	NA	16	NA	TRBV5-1	CASSLAAAGLTDTQYF	TGCGCCAGCAGCTTGGCCGCGGCAGGACTCACAGATACGCAGTATTTT
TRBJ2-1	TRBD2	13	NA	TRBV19	CASRDSGSYEQFF	TGTGCCAGTAGGGATAGCGGGAGCTATGAGCAGTTCTTC